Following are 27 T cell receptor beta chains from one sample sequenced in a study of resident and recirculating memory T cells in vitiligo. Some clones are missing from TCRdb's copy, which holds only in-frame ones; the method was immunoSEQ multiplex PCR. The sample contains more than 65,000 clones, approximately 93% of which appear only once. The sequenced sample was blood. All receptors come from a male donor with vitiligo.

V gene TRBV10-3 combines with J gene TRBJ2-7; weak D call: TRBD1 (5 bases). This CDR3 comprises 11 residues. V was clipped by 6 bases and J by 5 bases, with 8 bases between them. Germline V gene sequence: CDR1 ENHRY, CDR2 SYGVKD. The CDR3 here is CAISLRDEQYF. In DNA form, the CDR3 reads TGTGCCATCAGCCTCAGGGACGAGCAGTACTTC.

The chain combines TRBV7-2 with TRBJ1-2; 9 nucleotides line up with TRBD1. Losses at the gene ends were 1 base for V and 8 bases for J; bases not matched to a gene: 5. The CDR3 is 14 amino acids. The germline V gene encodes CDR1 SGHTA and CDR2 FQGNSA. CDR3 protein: CASSLGRGTGGYTF. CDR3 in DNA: TGTGCCAGCAGCTTAGGTCGAGGGACAGGGGGCTACACCTTC.

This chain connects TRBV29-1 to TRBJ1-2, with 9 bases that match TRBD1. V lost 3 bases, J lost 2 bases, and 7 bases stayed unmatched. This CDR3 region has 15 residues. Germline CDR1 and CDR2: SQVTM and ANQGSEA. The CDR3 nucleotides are TGCAGCGTTGAGGGGGACAGGGAGGGCAACTATGGCTACACCTTC. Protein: CSVEGDREGNYGYTF. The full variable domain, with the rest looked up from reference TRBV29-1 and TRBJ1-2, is SAVISQKPSRDICQRGTSLTIQCQVDSQVTMMFWYRQQPGQSLTLIATANQGSEATYESGFVIDKFPISRPNLTFSTLTVSNMSPEDSSIYLCSVEGDREGNYGYTFGSGTRLTVV.

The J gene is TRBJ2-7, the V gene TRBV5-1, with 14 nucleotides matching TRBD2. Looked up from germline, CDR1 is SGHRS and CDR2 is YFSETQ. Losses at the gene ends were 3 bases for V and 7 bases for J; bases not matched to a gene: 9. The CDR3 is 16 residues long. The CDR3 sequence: CASSSGLAGGPLEQYF. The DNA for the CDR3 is TGCGCCAGCAGCTCAGGACTAGCGGGGGGCCCCTTGGAGCAGTACTTC.

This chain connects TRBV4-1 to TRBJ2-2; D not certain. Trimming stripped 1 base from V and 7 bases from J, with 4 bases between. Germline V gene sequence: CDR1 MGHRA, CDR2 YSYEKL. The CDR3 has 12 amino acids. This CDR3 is CASSQVDGELFF. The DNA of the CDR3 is TGCGCCAGCAGCCAAGTAGACGGGGAGCTGTTTTTT.

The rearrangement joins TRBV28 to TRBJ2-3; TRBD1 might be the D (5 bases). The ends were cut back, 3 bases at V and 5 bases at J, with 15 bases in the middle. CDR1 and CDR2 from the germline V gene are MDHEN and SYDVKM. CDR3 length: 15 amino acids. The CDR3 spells CASSFGRVNRDTQYF. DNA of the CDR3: TGTGCCAGCAGTTTTGGCAGGGTAAATAGAGATACGCAGTATTTT.

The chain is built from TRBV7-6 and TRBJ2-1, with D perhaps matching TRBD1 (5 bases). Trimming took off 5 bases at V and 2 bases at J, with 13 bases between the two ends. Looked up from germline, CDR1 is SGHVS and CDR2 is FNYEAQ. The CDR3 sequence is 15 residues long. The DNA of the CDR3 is TGTGCCAGCAGCCCGCAGGGCTTTGCCTACAATGAGCAGTTCTTC. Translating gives CASSPQGFAYNEQFF.

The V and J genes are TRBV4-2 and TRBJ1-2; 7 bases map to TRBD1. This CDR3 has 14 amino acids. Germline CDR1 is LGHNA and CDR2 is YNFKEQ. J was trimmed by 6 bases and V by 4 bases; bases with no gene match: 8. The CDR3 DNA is TGTGCCAGCAGCCGCCCAAGGCAGGGGGATGGCTACACCTTC. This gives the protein CASSRPRQGDGYTF.

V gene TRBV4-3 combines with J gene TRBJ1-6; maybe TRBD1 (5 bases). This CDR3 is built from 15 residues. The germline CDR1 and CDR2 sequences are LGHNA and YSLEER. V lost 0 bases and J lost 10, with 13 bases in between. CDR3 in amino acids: CASSQDPGSRSPLHF. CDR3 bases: TGCGCCAGCAGCCAAGACCCAGGGTCAAGATCACCCCTCCACTTT.

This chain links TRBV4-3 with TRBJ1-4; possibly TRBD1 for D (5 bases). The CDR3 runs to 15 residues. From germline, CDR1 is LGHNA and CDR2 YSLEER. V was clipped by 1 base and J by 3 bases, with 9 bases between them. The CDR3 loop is CASSQGQSANEKLFF. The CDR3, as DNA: TGCGCCAGCAGCCAAGGACAGTCGGCTAATGAAAAACTGTTTTTT.

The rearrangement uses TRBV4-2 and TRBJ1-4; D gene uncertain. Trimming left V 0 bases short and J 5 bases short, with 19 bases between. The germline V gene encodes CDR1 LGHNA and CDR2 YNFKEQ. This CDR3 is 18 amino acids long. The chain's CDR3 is CASSQDLRRAGLNEKLFF. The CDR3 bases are TGTGCCAGCAGCCAAGACCTAAGACGTGCGGGCTTAAATGAAAAACTGTTTTTT.

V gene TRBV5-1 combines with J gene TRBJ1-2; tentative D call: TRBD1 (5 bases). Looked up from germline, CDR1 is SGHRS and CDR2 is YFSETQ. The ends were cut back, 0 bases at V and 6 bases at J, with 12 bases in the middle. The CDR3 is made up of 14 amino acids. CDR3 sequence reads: CASSLGRETDGYTF. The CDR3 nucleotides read TGCGCCAGCAGCTTGGGCAGGGAAACGGATGGCTACACCTTC.

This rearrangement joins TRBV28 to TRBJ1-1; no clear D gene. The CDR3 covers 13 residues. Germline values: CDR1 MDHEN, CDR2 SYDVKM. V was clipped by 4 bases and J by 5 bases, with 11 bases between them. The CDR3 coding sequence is TGTGCCAGCAGTTCCCCGGGGATGACTGAAGCTTTCTTT. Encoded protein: CASSSPGMTEAFF.

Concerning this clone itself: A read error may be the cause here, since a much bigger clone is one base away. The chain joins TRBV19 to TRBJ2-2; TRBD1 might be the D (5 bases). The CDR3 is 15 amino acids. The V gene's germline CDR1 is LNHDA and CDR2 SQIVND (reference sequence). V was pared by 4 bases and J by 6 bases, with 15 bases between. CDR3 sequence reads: CASSTSPTDPGELFF. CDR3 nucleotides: TGTGCCAGTAGTACTTCCCCGACAGATCCCGGGGAGCTGTTTTTT.

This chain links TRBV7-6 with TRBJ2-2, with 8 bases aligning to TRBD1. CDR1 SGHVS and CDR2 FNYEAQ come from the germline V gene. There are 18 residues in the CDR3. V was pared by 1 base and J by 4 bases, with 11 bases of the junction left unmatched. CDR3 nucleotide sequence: TGTGCCAGCAGCTTAGTATTCGGGACAGGCGCTTTCACCGGGGAGCTGTTTTTT. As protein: CASSLVFGTGAFTGELFF.

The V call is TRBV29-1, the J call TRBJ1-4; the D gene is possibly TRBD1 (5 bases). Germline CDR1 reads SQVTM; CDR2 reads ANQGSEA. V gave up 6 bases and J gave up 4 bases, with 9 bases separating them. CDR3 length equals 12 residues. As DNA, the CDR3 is TGCAGCGTCTGGGGGGGTAATGAAAAACTGTTTTTT. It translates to CSVWGGNEKLFF.

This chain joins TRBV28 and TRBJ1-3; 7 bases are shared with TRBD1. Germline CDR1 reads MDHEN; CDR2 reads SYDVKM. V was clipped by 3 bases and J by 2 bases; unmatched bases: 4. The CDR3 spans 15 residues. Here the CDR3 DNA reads TGTGCCAGCAGTTTCGTGGGGACAGCTGGAAACACCATATATTTT. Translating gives CASSFVGTAGNTIYF.

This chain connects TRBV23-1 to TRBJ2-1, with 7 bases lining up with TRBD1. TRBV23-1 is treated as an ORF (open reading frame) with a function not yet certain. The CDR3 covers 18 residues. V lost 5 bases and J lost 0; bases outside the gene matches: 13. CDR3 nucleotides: TGCGCCAGCAGTGCGAAAGACAGGGCTCGGGGCTCCTACAATGAGCAGTTCTTC. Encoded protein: CASSAKDRARGSYNEQFF.

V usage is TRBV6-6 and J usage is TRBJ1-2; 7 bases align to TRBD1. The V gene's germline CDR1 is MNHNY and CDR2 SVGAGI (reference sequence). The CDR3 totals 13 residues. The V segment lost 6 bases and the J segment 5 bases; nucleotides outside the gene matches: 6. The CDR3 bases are TGTGCCAGCAGGGGCCCAGGGGGGTATGGCTACACCTTC. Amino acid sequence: CASRGPGGYGYTF.

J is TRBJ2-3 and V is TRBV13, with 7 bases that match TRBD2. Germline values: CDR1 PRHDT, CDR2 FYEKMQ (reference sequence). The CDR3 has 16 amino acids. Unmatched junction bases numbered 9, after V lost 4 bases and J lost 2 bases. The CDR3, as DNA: TGTGCCAGCAGCTCCCAAGCGGGATATTACACAGATACGCAGTATTTT. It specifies CASSSQAGYYTDTQYF. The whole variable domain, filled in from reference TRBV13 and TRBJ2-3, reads AAGVIQSPRHLIKEKRETATLKCYPIPRHDTVYWYQQGPGQDPQFLISFYEKMQSDKGSIPDRFSAQQFSDYHSELNMSSLELGDSALYFCASSSQAGYYTDTQYFGPGTRLTVL.

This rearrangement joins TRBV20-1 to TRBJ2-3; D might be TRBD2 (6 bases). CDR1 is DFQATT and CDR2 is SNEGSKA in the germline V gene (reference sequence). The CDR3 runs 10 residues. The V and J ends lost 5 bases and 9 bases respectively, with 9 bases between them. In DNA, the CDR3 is TGCAGTGCTTTGGGGGGAACGCAGTATTTT. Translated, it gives CSALGGTQYF.

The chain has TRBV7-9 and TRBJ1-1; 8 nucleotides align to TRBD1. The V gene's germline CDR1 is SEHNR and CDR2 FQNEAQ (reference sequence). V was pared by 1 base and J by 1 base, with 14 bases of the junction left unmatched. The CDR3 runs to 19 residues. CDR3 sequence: CASSLGVDRGDKENTEAFF. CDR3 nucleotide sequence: TGTGCCAGCAGCTTAGGGGTAGACAGGGGAGATAAGGAGAACACTGAAGCTTTCTTT.

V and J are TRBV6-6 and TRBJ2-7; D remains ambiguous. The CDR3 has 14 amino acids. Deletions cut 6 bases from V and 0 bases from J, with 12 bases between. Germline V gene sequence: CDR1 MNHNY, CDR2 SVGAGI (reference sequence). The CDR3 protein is CASRLPQGSYEQYF. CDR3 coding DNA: TGTGCCAGCAGACTACCCCAAGGCTCCTACGAGCAGTACTTC.

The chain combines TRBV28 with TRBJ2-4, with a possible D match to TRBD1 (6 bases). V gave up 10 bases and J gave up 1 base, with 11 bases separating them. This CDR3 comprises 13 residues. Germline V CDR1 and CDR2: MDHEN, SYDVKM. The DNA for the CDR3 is TGTGCCACGACAGGCCCGGCCAAAAACATTCAGTACTTC. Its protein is CATTGPAKNIQYF. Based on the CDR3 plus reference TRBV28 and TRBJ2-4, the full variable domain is DVKVTQSSRYLVKRTGEKVFLECVQDMDHENMFWYRQDPGLGLRLIYFSYDVKMKEKGDIPEGYSVSREKKERFSLILESASTNQTSMYLCATTGPAKNIQYFGAGTRLSVL.

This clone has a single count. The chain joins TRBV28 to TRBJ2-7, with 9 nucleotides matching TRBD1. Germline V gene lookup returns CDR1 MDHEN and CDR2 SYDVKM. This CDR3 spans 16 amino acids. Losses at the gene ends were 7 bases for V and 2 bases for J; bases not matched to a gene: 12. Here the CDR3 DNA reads TGTGCCAGCACCTCCGCCCTGGGACAGGGAACCTACGAGCAGTACTTC. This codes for CASTSALGQGTYEQYF.

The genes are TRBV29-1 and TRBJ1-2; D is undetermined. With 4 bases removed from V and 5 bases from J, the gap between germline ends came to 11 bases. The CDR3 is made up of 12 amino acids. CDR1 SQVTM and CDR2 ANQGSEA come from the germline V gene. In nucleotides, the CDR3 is TGCAGCGTTGGGACTTCGCGATATGGCTACACCTTC. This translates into CSVGTSRYGYTF.

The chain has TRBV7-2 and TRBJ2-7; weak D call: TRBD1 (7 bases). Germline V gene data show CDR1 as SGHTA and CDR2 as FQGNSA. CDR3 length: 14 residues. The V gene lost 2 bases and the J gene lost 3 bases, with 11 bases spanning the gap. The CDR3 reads CASSLIRGVYEQYF. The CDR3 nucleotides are TGTGCCAGCAGCTTAATCAGGGGGGTCTACGAGCAGTACTTC.